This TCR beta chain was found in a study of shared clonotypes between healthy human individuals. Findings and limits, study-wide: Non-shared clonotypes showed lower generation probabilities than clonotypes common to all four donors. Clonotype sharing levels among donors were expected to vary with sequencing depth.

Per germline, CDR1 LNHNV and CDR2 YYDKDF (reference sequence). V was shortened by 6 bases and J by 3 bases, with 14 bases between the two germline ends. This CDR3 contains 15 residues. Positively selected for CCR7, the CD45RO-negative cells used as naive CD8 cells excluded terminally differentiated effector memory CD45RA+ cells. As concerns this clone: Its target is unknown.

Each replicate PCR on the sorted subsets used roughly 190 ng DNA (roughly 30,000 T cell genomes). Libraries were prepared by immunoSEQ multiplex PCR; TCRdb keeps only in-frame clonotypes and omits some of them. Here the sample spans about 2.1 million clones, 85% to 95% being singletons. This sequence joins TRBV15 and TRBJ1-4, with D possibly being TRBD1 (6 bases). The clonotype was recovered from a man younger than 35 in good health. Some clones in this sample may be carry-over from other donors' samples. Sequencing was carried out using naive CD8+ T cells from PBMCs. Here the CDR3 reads CATRDTGRANEKLFF. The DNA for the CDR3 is TGTGCCACCAGGGATACAGGGCGGGCTAATGAAAAACTGTTTTTT.